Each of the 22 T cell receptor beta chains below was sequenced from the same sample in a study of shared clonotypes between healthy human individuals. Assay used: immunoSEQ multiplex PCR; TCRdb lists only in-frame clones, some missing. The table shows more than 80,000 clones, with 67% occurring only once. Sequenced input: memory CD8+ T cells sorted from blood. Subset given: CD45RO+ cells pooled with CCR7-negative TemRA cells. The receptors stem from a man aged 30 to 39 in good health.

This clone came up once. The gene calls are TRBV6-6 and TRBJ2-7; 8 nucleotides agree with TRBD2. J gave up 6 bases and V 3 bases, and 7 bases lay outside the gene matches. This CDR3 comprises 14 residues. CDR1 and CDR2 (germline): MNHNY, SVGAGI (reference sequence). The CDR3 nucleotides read TGTGCCAGCAGTTATCCAGCGGGAGCTAGCGAGCAGTACTTC. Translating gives CASSYPAGASEQYF.

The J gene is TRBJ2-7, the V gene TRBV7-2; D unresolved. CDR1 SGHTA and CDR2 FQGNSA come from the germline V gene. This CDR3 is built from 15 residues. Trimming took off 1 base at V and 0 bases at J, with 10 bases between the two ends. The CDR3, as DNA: TGTGCCAGCAGCTTAGATTTGGCGGTCTCCTACGAGCAGTACTTC. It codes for CASSLDLAVSYEQYF.

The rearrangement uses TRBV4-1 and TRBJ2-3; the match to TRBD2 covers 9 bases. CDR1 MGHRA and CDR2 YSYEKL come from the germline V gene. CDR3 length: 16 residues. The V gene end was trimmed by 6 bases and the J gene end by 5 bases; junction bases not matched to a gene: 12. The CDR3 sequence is CASRLLISGREDTQYF. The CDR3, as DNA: TGCGCCAGCAGGCTCCTGATTAGCGGGAGAGAAGATACGCAGTATTTT.

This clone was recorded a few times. The CDR3 nucleotides read TGTGCCAGCAGCCAAGCGGGAGCTGGGTACGAGCAGTACTTC. As protein: CASSQAGAGYEQYF. The chain joins TRBV4-2 to TRBJ2-7; maybe TRBD2 (6 bases). Trimming removed 1 base at V and 4 bases at J, with 11 bases between. Germline V gene data show CDR1 as LGHNA and CDR2 as YNFKEQ. The CDR3 loop spans 14 amino acids.

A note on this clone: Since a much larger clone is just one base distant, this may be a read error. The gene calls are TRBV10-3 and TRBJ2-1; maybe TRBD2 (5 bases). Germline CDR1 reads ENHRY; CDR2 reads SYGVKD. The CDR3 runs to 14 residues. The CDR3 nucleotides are TGTGCCTTCAGTGAGGGCGACCCCTACAATGAGCAGTTCTTC. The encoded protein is CAFSEGDPYNEQFF.

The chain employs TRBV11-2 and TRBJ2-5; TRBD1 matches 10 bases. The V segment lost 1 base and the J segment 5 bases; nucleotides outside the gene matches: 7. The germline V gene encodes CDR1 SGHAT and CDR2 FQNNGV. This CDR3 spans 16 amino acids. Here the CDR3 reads CASSLAGTGASETQYF. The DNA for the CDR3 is TGTGCCAGCAGCTTAGCCGGGACAGGGGCCTCGGAGACCCAGTACTTC.

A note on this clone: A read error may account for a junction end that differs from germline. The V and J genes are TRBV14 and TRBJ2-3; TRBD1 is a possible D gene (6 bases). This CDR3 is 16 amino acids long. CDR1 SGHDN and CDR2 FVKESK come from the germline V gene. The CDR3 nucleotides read TGTGCCAGCAGCCAAGACCTATTGGACAGCAAAGATACGCAGTATTTT. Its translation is CASSQDLLDSKDTQYF.

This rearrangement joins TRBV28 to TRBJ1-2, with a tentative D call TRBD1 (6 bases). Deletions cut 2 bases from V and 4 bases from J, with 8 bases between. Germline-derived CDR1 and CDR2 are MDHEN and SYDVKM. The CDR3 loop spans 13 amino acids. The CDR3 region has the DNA TGTGCCAGCAGTTTAGGGGGCAGCTATGGCTACACCTTC. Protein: CASSLGGSYGYTF.

CDR3 nucleotide sequence: TGTGCCAGCAGTGACCCAGACAGGGCGGGGCCGACAGATACGCAGTATTTT. This encodes CASSDPDRAGPTDTQYF. This chain joins TRBV25-1 and TRBJ2-3; perhaps TRBD1 as D (7 bases). V was trimmed by 3 bases and J by 3 bases, leaving 19 bases between them. CDR1 and CDR2 from the germline V gene are MGHDK and SYGVNS. CDR3 length equals 17 residues. Using reference TRBV25-1 and TRBJ2-3 for the parts outside the CDR3, the full variable domain is EADIYQTPRYLVIGTGKKITLECSQTMGHDKMYWYQQDPGMELHLIHYSYGVNSTEKGDLSSESTVSRIRTEHFPLTLESARPSHTSQYLCASSDPDRAGPTDTQYFGPGTRLTVL.

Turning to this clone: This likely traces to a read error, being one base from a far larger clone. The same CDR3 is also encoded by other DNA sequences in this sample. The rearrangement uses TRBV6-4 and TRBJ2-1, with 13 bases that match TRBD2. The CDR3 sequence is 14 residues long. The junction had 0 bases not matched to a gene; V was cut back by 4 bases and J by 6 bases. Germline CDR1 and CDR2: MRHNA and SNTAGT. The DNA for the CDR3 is TGTGCCAGCAGTGGACTAGCGGGAGGCAATGAGCAGTTCTTC. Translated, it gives CASSGLAGGNEQFF.

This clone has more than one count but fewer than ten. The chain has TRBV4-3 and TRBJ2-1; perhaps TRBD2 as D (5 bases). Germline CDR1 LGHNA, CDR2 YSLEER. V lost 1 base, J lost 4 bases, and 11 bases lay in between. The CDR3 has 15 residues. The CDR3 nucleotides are TGCGCCAGCAGCCAAGGGCTAGCTGATTACAATGAGCAGTTCTTC. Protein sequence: CASSQGLADYNEQFF.

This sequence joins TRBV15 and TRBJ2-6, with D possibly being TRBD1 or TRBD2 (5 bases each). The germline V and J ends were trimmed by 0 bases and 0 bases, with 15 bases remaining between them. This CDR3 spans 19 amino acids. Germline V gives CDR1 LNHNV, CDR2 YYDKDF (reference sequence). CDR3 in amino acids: CATSREAAGWVSGANVLTF. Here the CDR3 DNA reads TGTGCCACCAGCAGAGAAGCGGCAGGGTGGGTCTCTGGGGCCAACGTCCTGACTTTC.

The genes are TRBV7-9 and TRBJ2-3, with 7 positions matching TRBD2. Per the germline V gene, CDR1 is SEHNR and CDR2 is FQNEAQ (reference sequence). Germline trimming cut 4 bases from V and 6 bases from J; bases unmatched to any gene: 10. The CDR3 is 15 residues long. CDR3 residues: CASSSRGEGPDTQYF. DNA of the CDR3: TGTGCCAGCAGCTCCCGAGGGGAGGGCCCTGATACGCAGTATTTT.

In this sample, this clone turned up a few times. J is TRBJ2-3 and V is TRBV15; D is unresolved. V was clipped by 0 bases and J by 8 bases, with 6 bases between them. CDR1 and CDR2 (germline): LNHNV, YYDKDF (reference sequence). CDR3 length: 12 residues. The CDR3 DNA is TGTGCCACCAGCAGAGACGCTGGTACGCAGTATTTT. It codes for CATSRDAGTQYF.

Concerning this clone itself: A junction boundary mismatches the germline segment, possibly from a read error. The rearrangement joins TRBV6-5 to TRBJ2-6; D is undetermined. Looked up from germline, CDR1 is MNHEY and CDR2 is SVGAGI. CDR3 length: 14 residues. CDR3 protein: CASRYFSGANVLTF. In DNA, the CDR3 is TGTGCCAGCAGGTACTTCTCTGGGGCCAACGTCCTGACTTTC.

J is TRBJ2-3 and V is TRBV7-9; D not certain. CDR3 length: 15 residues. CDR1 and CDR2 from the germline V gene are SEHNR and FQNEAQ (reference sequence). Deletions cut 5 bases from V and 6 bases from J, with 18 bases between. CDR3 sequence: CASSPLTNWVDTQYF. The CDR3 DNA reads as TGTGCCAGCAGCCCCCTGACCAATTGGGTGGATACGCAGTATTTT.

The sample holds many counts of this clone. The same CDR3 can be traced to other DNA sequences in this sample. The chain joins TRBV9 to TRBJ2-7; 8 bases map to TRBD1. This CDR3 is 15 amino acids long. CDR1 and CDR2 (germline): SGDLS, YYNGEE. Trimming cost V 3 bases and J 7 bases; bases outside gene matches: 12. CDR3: CASSATGTGGSEQYF. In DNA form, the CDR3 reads TGTGCCAGCAGCGCCACCGGGACAGGTGGGAGTGAGCAGTACTTC.

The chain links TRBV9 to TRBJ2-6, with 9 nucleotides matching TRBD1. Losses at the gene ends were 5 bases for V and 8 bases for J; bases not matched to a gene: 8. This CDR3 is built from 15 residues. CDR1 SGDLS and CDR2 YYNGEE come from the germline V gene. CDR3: CASSPGDRATNVLTF. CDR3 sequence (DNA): TGTGCCAGCAGTCCTGGGGACAGGGCAACCAACGTCCTGACTTTC. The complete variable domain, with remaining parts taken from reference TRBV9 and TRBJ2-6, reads DSGVTQTPKHLITATGQRVTLRCSPRSGDLSVYWYQQSLDQGLQFLIQYYNGEERAKGNILERFSAQQFPDLHSELNLSSLELGDSALYFCASSPGDRATNVLTFGAGSRLTVL.

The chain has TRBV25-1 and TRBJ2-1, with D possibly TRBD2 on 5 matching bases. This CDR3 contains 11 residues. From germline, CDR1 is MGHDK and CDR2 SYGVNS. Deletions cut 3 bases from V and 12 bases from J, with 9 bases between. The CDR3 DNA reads TGTGCCAGCAGTGACGGAGGCGGGCAGTTCTTC. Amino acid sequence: CASSDGGGQFF.

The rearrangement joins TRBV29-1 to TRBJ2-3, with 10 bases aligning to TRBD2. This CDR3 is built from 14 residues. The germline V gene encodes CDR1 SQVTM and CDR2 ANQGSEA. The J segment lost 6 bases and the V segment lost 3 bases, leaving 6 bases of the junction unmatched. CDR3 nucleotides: TGCAGCGTTGAGCTAGCGGGAGTCTGGGATACGCAGTATTTT. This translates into CSVELAGVWDTQYF.

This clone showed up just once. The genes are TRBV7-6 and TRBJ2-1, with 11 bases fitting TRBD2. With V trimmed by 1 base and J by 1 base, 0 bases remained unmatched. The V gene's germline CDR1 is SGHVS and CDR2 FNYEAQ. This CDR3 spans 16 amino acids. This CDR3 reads CASSLVAGGSYNEQFF. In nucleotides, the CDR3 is TGTGCCAGCAGCTTAGTAGCGGGAGGGTCCTACAATGAGCAGTTCTTC.

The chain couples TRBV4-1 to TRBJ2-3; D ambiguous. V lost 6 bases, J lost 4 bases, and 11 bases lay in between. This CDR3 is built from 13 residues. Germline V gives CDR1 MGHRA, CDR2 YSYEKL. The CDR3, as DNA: TGCGCCAGCAGTCCTTTACTCGCAGATACGCAGTATTTT. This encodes CASSPLLADTQYF.